The 22 T cell receptor beta chains in this list originate from one sample, sequenced in a study of blood T cell repertoires in COVID-19. Repertoires were generated with immunoSEQ multiplex PCR, while TCRdb's copy carries only in-frame clones and drops some. The repertoire holds about 180,000 clones, with roughly 78% as singletons. Material: peripheral blood. These receptors were taken from an older woman with COVID-19, enrolled during active disease.

The chain joins TRBV7-2 to TRBJ2-1; weak D call: TRBD2 (6 bases). Trimming pared 6 bases from V and 9 bases from J, leaving 24 bases between. CDR1 is SGHTA and CDR2 is FQGNSA in the germline V gene. The CDR3 runs to 16 residues. DNA for the CDR3: TGTGCCAGCAGTTTACTCGGGACTGGGGTGGCGGGTGAGCAGTTCTTC. It translates to CASSLLGTGVAGEQFF.

Only a few counts were recorded for this clone. The chain employs TRBV7-6 and TRBJ2-5; 9 bases fit TRBD2. V shed 0 bases and J 4 bases; nucleotides not matched to a gene: 12. This CDR3 region has 18 residues. The germline CDR1 and CDR2 sequences are SGHVS and FNYEAQ. CDR3 in DNA: TGTGCCAGCAGCTTAGCGGGCGGGGGGGCCCCCGGGGGAGAGACCCAGTACTTC. It encodes CASSLAGGGAPGGETQYF.

For the CDR3, the DNA is TGTGCCAGCAGCGTAGCCCAGGGATCGAGTGAAAAACTGTTTTTT. Protein product: CASSVAQGSSEKLFF. The chain uses TRBV9 and TRBJ1-4; tentatively, D is TRBD1 (5 bases). V gave up 0 bases and J gave up 7 bases, with 13 bases separating them. Germline V gives CDR1 SGDLS, CDR2 YYNGEE. The CDR3 loop spans 15 amino acids.

J is TRBJ1-5 and V is TRBV28, with no clear D. CDR1 MDHEN and CDR2 SYDVKM come from the germline V gene. Trimming took off 2 bases at V and 2 bases at J, with 4 bases between the two ends. The CDR3 is made up of 13 amino acids. The CDR3 protein is CASSLLGNQPQHF. CDR3 in DNA: TGTGCCAGCAGTTTACTTGGCAATCAGCCCCAGCATTTT.

The rearrangement links TRBV7-2 to TRBJ2-2; no definite D call. The germline V gene encodes CDR1 SGHTA and CDR2 FQGNSA. The germline V and J ends were trimmed by 1 base and 6 bases, with 12 bases remaining between them. The CDR3 loop spans 15 amino acids. CDR3 nucleotides: TGTGCCAGCAGCTTAGGCGTATCGCTCCCCGGGGAGCTGTTTTTT. It translates to CASSLGVSLPGELFF. Full variable domain (outside the CDR3, taken from reference TRBV7-2 and TRBJ2-2): GAGVSQSPSNKVTEKGKDVELRCDPISGHTALYWYRQSLGQGLEFLIYFQGNSAPDKSGLPSDRFSAERTGGSVSTLTIQRTQQEDSAVYLCASSLGVSLPGELFFGEGSRLTVL.

This chain connects TRBV20-1 to TRBJ1-1; D is uncertain. Germline V CDR1 and CDR2: DFQATT, SNEGSKA (reference sequence). This CDR3 is built from 11 residues. Trimming took 5 bases from V and 0 from J, leaving 4 bases between them. The CDR3, as DNA: TGCAGTGCTCCCGTGAACACTGAAGCTTTCTTT. Translation gives CSAPVNTEAFF.

The sample holds one count of this clone. The rearrangement joins TRBV19 to TRBJ1-5, with 7 nucleotides matching TRBD1. The CDR3 contains 14 residues. J gave up 5 bases and V 4 bases, and 5 bases lay outside the gene matches. The germline gives CDR1 LNHDA, CDR2 SQIVND (reference sequence). The CDR3 protein is CASSTPRGDQPQHF. In DNA form, the CDR3 reads TGTGCCAGTAGTACCCCCAGGGGGGATCAGCCCCAGCATTTT.

This clone was detected only a few times. The chain has TRBV30 and TRBJ1-5; a weak D match, TRBD1 (5 bases). CDR1 is GTSNPN, CDR2 SVGIG, per germline (reference sequence). V lost 2 bases and J lost 0, with 17 bases in between. CDR3 length equals 17 residues. DNA for the CDR3: TGTGCCTGGAGTCCTTGGAGGGGCTCGGATAGCAATCAGCCCCAGCATTTT. Translated, it gives CAWSPWRGSDSNQPQHF.

In its sample, this clone was seen a few times. A junction boundary mismatches the germline segment, possibly from a read error. The V call is TRBV7-7, the J call TRBJ2-2; 11 bases are a match to TRBD1. The CDR3 is made up of 19 amino acids. Germline lookup yields CDR1 SSHAT and CDR2 FNYEAQ (reference sequence). CDR3 sequence (DNA): TGTGCTAGCAGCTTAGTTCCGAGCGGAGGACAGGGGGCGATCGGGGAGCTGTTTTTT. Amino acid sequence: CASSLVPSGGQGAIGELFF.

This clone was counted a few times. The V call is TRBV24-1, the J call TRBJ2-5, with a weak D call TRBD1 (6 bases). CDR1 is KGHDR and CDR2 is SFDVKD in the germline V gene. The CDR3 is 14 amino acids. With 3 bases removed from V and 4 bases from J, the gap between germline ends came to 11 bases. CDR3 DNA: TGTGCCACCAGTGATCCCAGGGGTGCAGAGACCCAGTACTTC. Its translation is CATSDPRGAETQYF.

This clone appeared a single time. The rearrangement uses TRBV6-1 and TRBJ1-4; 10 bases agree with TRBD1. V dropped 1 base and J dropped 0; count of bases not matched to a gene: 8. Germline loops: CDR1 MNHNS, CDR2 SASEGT. CDR3 length: 19 amino acids. CDR3 amino acids: CASSEGGTGVWATNEKLFF. In DNA, the CDR3 is TGTGCCAGCAGTGAAGGCGGGACAGGGGTATGGGCAACTAATGAAAAACTGTTTTTT.

This chain links TRBV6-5 with TRBJ1-1; D gene uncertain. CDR1 MNHEY and CDR2 SVGAGI come from the germline V gene. This CDR3 comprises 15 residues. Deletions cut 0 bases from V and 3 bases from J, with 11 bases between. Here the CDR3 reads CASSYSMRLHTEAFF. In nucleotides, the CDR3 is TGTGCCAGCAGTTACTCGATGCGCCTTCACACTGAAGCTTTCTTT.

In DNA form, the CDR3 reads TGTGCCAGCAGCTTCAGAGTTAGCCGGGAAGGTGAGCAGTTCTTC. Translated, it gives CASSFRVSREGEQFF. The V and J genes are TRBV7-6 and TRBJ2-1; tentative D call: TRBD2 (5 bases). CDR3 length equals 15 residues. Trimming removed 3 bases at V and 9 bases at J, with 18 bases between. From germline, CDR1 is SGHVS and CDR2 FNYEAQ.

The chain is built from TRBV19 and TRBJ1-5; D is possibly TRBD1 (5 bases). CDR1 and CDR2 from the germline V gene are LNHDA and SQIVND (reference sequence). CDR3 length equals 16 residues. Between the trimmed V and J ends, which lost 7 bases and 5 bases, there was a span of 21 bases. CDR3 residues: CASKVSGGRRDQPQHF. CDR3 nucleotides: TGTGCCAGTAAGGTCTCGGGGGGTAGGAGGGATCAGCCCCAGCATTTT.

The chain couples TRBV7-2 to TRBJ2-5; 7 positions match TRBD1. CDR1 is SGHTA, CDR2 FQGNSA, per germline. The CDR3 contains 14 residues. V shed 4 bases and J 0 bases; nucleotides not matched to a gene: 2. The CDR3, as DNA: TGTGCCAGCAGCTCCGGGACAGACCAAGAGACCCAGTACTTC. Translated, it gives CASSSGTDQETQYF.

The rearrangement uses TRBV7-2 and TRBJ2-4, with D tentatively TRBD2 (7 bases). The CDR3 contains 13 residues. V lost 4 bases and J lost 8, with 12 bases in between. From germline, CDR1 is SGHTA and CDR2 FQGNSA. CDR3: CASSSRGGYIQYF. CDR3 nucleotide sequence: TGTGCCAGCAGCTCGAGGGGGGGATACATTCAGTACTTC.

Worth noting for this clone: Given a much more abundant clone one base away, this may be a read error. This chain links TRBV24-1 with TRBJ2-1; TRBD2 aligns across 16 bases. CDR1 and CDR2 (germline): KGHDR, SFDVKD. V shed 6 bases and J 3 bases; nucleotides not matched to a gene: 16. This CDR3 has 21 amino acids. DNA of the CDR3: TGTGCCACCAGTTATATCGCCGGGACTAGCGGGGGGGCGGGTGGCTACAATGAGCAGTTCTTC. It is translated as CATSYIAGTSGGAGGYNEQFF.

The rearrangement uses TRBV10-1 and TRBJ2-5; maybe TRBD1 (6 bases). Trimming pared 2 bases from V and 2 bases from J, leaving 9 bases between. The CDR3 is 14 residues long. Germline loops: CDR1 WNHNN, CDR2 SYGVQD (reference sequence). The CDR3 loop reads CASSERGLQETQYF. As DNA, the CDR3 is TGCGCCAGCAGTGAGAGGGGGTTACAAGAGACCCAGTACTTC.

The J gene is TRBJ2-2, the V gene TRBV10-3; 9 bases are shared with TRBD1. The CDR3 extends over 15 amino acids. Per germline, CDR1 ENHRY and CDR2 SYGVKD. The J segment lost 5 bases and the V segment lost 7 bases, leaving 8 bases of the junction unmatched. The CDR3: CAITPDRGRTGELFF. CDR3 DNA sequence: TGTGCCATCACCCCGGACAGGGGAAGGACCGGGGAGCTGTTTTTT.

The V and J genes are TRBV20-1 and TRBJ2-3; the D gene is possibly TRBD2 (5 bases). The CDR3 sequence is 11 residues long. The germline V gene has CDR1 DFQATT and CDR2 SNEGSKA (reference sequence). The CDR3 sequence is CSGGYFGTQYF. CDR3 in DNA: TGCAGCGGCGGGTACTTCGGTACGCAGTATTTT.

The chain joins TRBV14 to TRBJ1-6; no firm D call. The CDR3 extends over 13 amino acids. Germline-derived CDR1 and CDR2 are SGHDN and FVKESK. With 3 bases removed from V and 5 bases from J, the gap between germline ends came to 5 bases. CDR3 DNA sequence: TGTGCCAGCAGCCATCCAAATAATTCACCCCTCCACTTT. Translation: CASSHPNNSPLHF.

The table lists this clone with a count of one. The chain combines TRBV2 with TRBJ1-6, with a weak D call TRBD1 (5 bases). The CDR3 runs to 15 residues. Germline V gene lookup returns CDR1 SNHLY and CDR2 FYNNEI. With 0 bases removed from V and 13 bases from J, the gap between germline ends came to 16 bases. The CDR3: CASSEALLGTRPLHF. The CDR3 bases are TGTGCCAGCAGTGAAGCGCTTCTGGGGACTCGTCCCCTCCACTTT.